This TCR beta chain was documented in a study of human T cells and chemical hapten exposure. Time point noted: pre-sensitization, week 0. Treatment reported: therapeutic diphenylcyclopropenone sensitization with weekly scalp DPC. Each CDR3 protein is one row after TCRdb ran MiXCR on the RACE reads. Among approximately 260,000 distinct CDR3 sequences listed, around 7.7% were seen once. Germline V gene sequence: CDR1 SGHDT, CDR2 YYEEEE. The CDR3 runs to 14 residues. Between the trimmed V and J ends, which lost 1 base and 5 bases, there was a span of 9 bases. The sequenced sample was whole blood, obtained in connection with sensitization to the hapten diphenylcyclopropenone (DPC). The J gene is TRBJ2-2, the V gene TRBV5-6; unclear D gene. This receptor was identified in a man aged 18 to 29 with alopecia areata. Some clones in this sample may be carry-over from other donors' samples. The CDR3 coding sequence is TGTGCCAGCAGCTTGTCTTGGAAGACCGGGGAGCTGTTTTTT. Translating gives CASSLSWKTGELFF.